This is a list of T cell receptor beta chains from one sample in a study of long-term antiretroviral therapy in people with HIV. The assay was immunoSEQ multiplex PCR, and TCRdb's table has in-frame clones only and misses some. This sample has about 50,000 clones, with around four fifths found just once. The sequenced sample was unsorted PBMCs, obtained 0.8 years after starting antiretroviral therapy. These TCRs come from a woman under 30 with HIV. Both conserved end residues are part of each CDR3. Each record gives: J gene, V gene, D gene, clone size, CDR3 DNA, CDR3 protein. D genes are given only for firm matches. For some rows the clone size is stated as once, few or many, or as a class when expanded; others skip it.

>TRBJ1-4|TRBV4-1|.|.
TGCGCCAGCAGCCAAGTGTTGACGGGTTCAAGGGAAAAACTGTTTTTT
CASSQVLTGSREKLFF
>TRBJ1-5|TRBV19|.|.
TGTGCCAGTAGTATCCGAGGCAGCAATCAGCCCCAGCATTTT
CASSIRGSNQPQHF
>TRBJ2-1|TRBV28|TRBD1|.
TGTGCCAGCAGTTTGGAATTAAGGGACAGGGTATACAATGAGCAGTTCTTC
CASSLELRDRVYNEQFF
>TRBJ2-7|TRBV5-6|.|.
TGTGCCAGCAGTACCGCAGGCGATGGAAAGGAGCAGTACTTC
CASSTAGDGKEQYF
>TRBJ2-7|TRBV27|TRBD2|.
TGTGCCAGCAGTGGGGGGGCGGGAGGATACGAGCAGTACTTC
CASSGGAGGYEQYF
>TRBJ2-1|TRBV29-1|TRBD2|once
TGCAGCGTTCATGGCGGGGGCTACAATGAGCAGTTCTTC
CSVHGGGYNEQFF
>TRBJ2-2|TRBV5-1|.|.
TGCGCCAGCAGCCCCCGACAGTCAGGAACCGGGGAGCTGTTTTTT
CASSPRQSGTGELFF
>TRBJ1-2|TRBV4-2|TRBD1|.
TGTGCCAGCAGCCTTCGGGGACAGGGGGCCCATGGCTACACCTTC
CASSLRGQGAHGYTF
>TRBJ1-2|TRBV6-7|.|.
TGTGCCAGCAGTTACTCGCAGGGACTCTATGGCTACACCTTC
CASSYSQGLYGYTF
>TRBJ2-5|TRBV5-1|TRBD2|.
TGCGCCAGCAGCGTGGGGGGGGACTCGGTAGAGACCCAGTACTTC
CASSVGGDSVETQYF
>TRBJ2-7|TRBV5-6|.|.
.
CASSFGAGGYEQYF
>TRBJ1-1|TRBV5-4|.|.
TGTGCCAGCAGCTTGTGGAACACTGAAGCTTTCTTT
CASSLWNTEAFF
>TRBJ2-2|TRBV6-5|.|.
TGTGCCAGCAGTTGGGACGGGGAGCTGTTTTTT
CASSWDGELFF
>TRBJ2-7|TRBV19|.|few
TGTGCCAGTAGTATAATGAGCGCGGGGCACGAGCAGTACTTC
CASSIMSAGHEQYF
>TRBJ2-7|TRBV7-8|.|few
TGTGCCAGCAGCTTAGGATCTCGATTGACAGGTTCCGAGCAGTACTTC
CASSLGSRLTGSEQYF
>TRBJ1-2|TRBV11-2|TRBD1|.
TGTGCCAGCAGTTTAGACAGGGTCGGCGGCTACACCTTC
CASSLDRVGGYTF
>TRBJ2-5|TRBV4-1|.|.
TGCGCCAGCAGCCAAGAAGGGTCGGAGACCCAGTACTTC
CASSQEGSETQYF
>TRBJ1-2|TRBV7-9|.|.
TGTGCCAGCAGCCCCGAAAGCGCGTCGACTAACTATGGCTACACCTTC
CASSPESASTNYGYTF
>TRBJ2-7|TRBV5-6|.|.
TGTGCCAGCAGCTTGTACAGCGGGCTGACCGAGCAGTACTTC
CASSLYSGLTEQYF
>TRBJ2-5|TRBV25-1|.|few
TGTGCCAGCAGTTTTTTAAGGACTGAAGAGACCCAGTACTTC
CASSFLRTEETQYF
>TRBJ2-2|TRBV29-1|.|.
TGCAGCGTTGACGCTACAGGGTCCGCCGGGGAGCTGTTTTTT
CSVDATGSAGELFF
>TRBJ2-3|TRBV5-1|.|.
TGCGCCAGCAGCTTAGAGCGAGGGGGCACAGATACGCAGTATTTT
CASSLERGGTDTQYF
>TRBJ2-7|TRBV7-3|.|.
TGTGCCAGCAGCTTCGGCTCCGGCGGGTTCTCCTACGAGCAGTACTTC
CASSFGSGGFSYEQYF
>TRBJ2-5|TRBV6-5|.|.
TGTGCCAGCAGTTACTGGGCAGGTAGAGGGACCCAGTACTTC
CASSYWAGRGTQYF
>TRBJ2-5|TRBV7-3|.|.
TGTGCCAGCAGCTTAAGCAGGGAAGAGACCCAGTACTTC
CASSLSREETQYF
>TRBJ1-2|TRBV15|.|few
TGTGCCACCAGCAGAGGACAGCCTGGCTACACCTTC
CATSRGQPGYTF
>TRBJ2-3|TRBV7-9|TRBD2|.
TGTGCCAGCAGCCTACTAGCGGGAGGGCCCGATACGCAGTATTTT
CASSLLAGGPDTQYF
>TRBJ2-1|TRBV11-2|.|.
TGTGCCAGCAGCCGCCCGGGATTTGCCTACAATGAGCAGTTCTTC
CASSRPGFAYNEQFF
>TRBJ1-5|TRBV28|.|.
TGTGCCAGCAGTTTCTCTCAGCCCCAGCATTTT
CASSFSQPQHF
>TRBJ1-1|TRBV14|TRBD1|.
TGTGCCAGCAGCCAGGCAATGACAGGGACTGAAGCTTTCTTT
CASSQAMTGTEAFF
>TRBJ2-7|TRBV19|.|.
TGTGCCAGTAGTATAGACGCCACCTCCTACGAGCAGTACTTC
CASSIDATSYEQYF
>TRBJ2-3|TRBV11-3|TRBD2|.
TGTGCCAGCAGCTTGACTAGCGGGAGTACAGATACGCAGTATTTT
CASSLTSGSTDTQYF
>TRBJ2-5|TRBV6-6|.|.
TGTGCCAGCAGTTACTCAGTCGGGGGCCAGGAGACCCAGTACTTC
CASSYSVGGQETQYF